The TCR beta chain under discussion was sequenced for a study of T cells in Graves' hyperthyroidism and ophthalmopathy (dated by TCRdb to between 2019 and 2020). Regarding the complete study: Peripheral blood was collected at initial diagnosis, before any treatment. For training and testing, the roughly 93 patients in the discovery cohort were randomly divided in a 7:3 ratio. TCR V-J signatures able to tell the groups apart were searched for in a discovery cohort of 90 to 100 patients, of whom over 40 had Graves' ophthalmopathy and 57 had stable Graves' hyperthyroidism. The study also compared thyroid tissue and blood T-cell repertoires from roughly six Graves' hyperthyroidism patients. Prospective prediction of ophthalmopathy was tested in an independent validation cohort of 18 to 20 hyperthyroidism patients and some 17 patients who later progressed to ophthalmopathy. TCR Vbeta CDR3 sequencing of roughly 140 peripheral blood samples (around 45 ophthalmopathy, about 75 hyperthyroidism and approximately 17 progressor patients) is reported in the paper. After blood sampling, hyperthyroidism patients were treated with methimazole at a starting dose of 30 mg daily, and ophthalmopathy patients were treated with high-dose intravenous methylprednisolone.

The TCR beta CDR3 regions were amplified from the RNA transcripts. For the first round of RT-PCR on the TCR CDR3, the HTBI primer set was used together with the Qiagen OneStep RT-PCR kit. Libraries were constructed in a second round of multiplex PCR, after which size selection and purification were carried out. Paired-end sequencing of the libraries was performed with 100 bp reads on an Illumina HiSeq2000. For the original study's pipeline: SOAPnuke was used to process the raw data, throwing out any read that contained adapters or uncalled bases, had a mean Phred below 15, or lacked an exact constant-primer or identifier match. COPE v1.2.5 was used to merge high-quality paired reads, and clonotypes were defined as unique nucleotide sequences. MiTCR v1.1 was used to align clonotypes to the IMGT TRBV, TRBD and TRBJ reference segments. The analysis was restricted to V-J combinations with a frequency above 0.0001, which together covered 98% to 99.2% of the repertoires. A TCS score was defined as the ratio of F50 (clonal expansion) to E x V (chaos), with BLOSUM62-based TCRdist applied between CDR3 peptides within each V-J. Welch's t-statistics and random forest reduced 514 V-J features to around 14, which were used in a naive Bayes classifier (R e1071). The raw public reads went through TCRdb reprocessing: fastp at Q25, MiXCR clone calling, in-frame beta chains kept. Rows with one shared CDR3 protein collapse into an entry with the most common genes and DNA. Clone size and V and J calls follow TCRdb, not the original study. The sample table contains roughly 750,000 distinct CDR3 sequences; only one count was recorded for roughly 17% of them. Roughly 8% of the sample is taken by the ten largest.

Broad study findings and their caveats: In validation, the model predicted progression to ophthalmopathy a median of about 6 months before onset, with roughly 68% sensitivity and about 75% specificity. A 13 V-J signature model separated ophthalmopathy from stable hyperthyroidism, with 87.88% sensitivity and 81.08% specificity in cross-validation and 80%/75% in testing. Most expanded thyroid clonotypes (frequency above 0.001) were also detected in blood, a finding suggesting that blood repertoires may reflect thyroid immune responses. Sample size was not statistically predetermined, and blinding of investigators to group allocation was not performed.

The CDR3 has 16 amino acids, counting the end cysteine and phenylalanine. The CDR3 DNA has 48 bases and is translated from base 1. CDR1 and CDR2 are read off the germline V gene as SGDLS and YYNGEE. Stable Graves' hyperthyroidism was defined as no progression to ophthalmopathy during 18 months of follow-up. The hyperthyroidism patients were between 18 and 65 years old and newly diagnosed, with a disease duration of less than 2 months. The study excluded patients with uncontrolled infections, other autoimmune diseases, pregnancy or lactation. Clinical symptoms, serum thyroxine and TRAb, thyroid ultrasound, and orbital computed tomography formed the basis for the diagnoses. Ficoll-Paque density gradient centrifugation was used to isolate PBMCs from around 10 ml of fresh peripheral blood. Trizol reagent was used to extract total RNA, and RNA quality was then checked on an Agilent 2100 Bioanalyzer. Worth noting for this clonotype: No cognate antigen has been identified for it. At one end, the junction sequence differs from germline, possibly due to a read error.

In this chain, TRBV9 is recombined with TRBJ1-1; TRBD1 fits 8 bases in the junction. The TCR sequence derives from a man between 18 and 35 years old with Graves' hyperthyroidism. Specimen: blood. The sequenced DNA is TGCGCCAGCAGCTCGGGGACAGGTAGAATGAACACTGAAGCTTTCTTT. Translated, it reads CASSSGTGRMNTEAFF.